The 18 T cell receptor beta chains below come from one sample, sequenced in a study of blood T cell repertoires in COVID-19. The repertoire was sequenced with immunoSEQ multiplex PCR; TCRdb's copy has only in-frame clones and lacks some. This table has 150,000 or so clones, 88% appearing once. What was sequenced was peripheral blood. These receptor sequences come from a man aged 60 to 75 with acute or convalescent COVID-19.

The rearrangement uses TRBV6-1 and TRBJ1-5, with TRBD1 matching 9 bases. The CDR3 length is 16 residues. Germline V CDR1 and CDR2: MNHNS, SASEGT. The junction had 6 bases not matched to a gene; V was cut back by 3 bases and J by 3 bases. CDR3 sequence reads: CASSDRDRDPNQPQHF. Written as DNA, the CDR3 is TGTGCCAGCAGTGATAGGGACAGGGACCCCAATCAGCCCCAGCATTTT.

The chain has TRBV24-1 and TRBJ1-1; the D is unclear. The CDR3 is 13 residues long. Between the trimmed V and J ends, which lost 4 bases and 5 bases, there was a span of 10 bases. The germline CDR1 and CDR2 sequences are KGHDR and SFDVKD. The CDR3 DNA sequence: TGTGCCACCAGTGACCCGTCCCGGACTGAAGCTTTCTTT. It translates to CATSDPSRTEAFF.

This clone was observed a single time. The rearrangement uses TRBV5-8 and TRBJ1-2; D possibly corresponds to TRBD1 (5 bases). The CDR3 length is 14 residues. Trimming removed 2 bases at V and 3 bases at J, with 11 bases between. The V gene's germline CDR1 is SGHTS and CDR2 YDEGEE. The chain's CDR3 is CASSLKQVYYGYTF. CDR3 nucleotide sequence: TGTGCCAGCAGCTTAAAACAGGTCTACTATGGCTACACCTTC.

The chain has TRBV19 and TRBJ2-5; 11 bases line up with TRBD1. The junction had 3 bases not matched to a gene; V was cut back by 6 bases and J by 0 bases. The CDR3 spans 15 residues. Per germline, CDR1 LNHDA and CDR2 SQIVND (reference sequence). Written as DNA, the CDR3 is TGTGCCAGTAGAGGACAGGGGGCGTACCAAGAGACCCAGTACTTC. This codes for CASRGQGAYQETQYF.

CDR3 nucleotides: TGCGCCAGCAGCCCCGATACAGGGGGCTACGAGCAGTACGTC. It yields the protein CASSPDTGGYEQYV. The V call is TRBV5-1, the J call TRBJ2-7; TRBD1 agrees at 8 bases. Trimming cost V 4 bases and J 3 bases; bases outside gene matches: 6. The CDR3 is made up of 14 amino acids. Per the germline V gene, CDR1 is SGHRS and CDR2 is YFSETQ.

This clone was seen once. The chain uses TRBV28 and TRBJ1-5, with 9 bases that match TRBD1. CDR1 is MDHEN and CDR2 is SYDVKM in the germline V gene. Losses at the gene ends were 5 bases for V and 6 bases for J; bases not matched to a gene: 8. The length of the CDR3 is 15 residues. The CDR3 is CASSGTGSGGQPQHF. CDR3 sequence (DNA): TGTGCCAGCAGTGGGACAGGGTCAGGAGGTCAGCCCCAGCATTTT.

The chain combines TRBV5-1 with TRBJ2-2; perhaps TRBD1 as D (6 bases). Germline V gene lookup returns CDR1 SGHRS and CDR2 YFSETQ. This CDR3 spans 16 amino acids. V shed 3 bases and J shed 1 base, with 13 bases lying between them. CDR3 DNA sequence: TGCGCCAGCAGCTATGACGGACAGATGAACACCGGGGAGCTGTTTTTT. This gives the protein CASSYDGQMNTGELFF.

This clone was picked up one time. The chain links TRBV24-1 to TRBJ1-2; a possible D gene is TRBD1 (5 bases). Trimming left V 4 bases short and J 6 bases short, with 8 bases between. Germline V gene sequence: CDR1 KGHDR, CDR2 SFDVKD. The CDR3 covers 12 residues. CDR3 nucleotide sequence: TGTGCCACCAGTGACGACAGAGATGGCTACACCTTC. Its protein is CATSDDRDGYTF.

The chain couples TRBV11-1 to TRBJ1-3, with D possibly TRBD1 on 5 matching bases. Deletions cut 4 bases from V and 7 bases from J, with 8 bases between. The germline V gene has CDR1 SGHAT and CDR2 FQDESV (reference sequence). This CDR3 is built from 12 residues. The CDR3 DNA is TGTGCCAGCAGCTCACCAGGGAACACCATATATTTT. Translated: CASSSPGNTIYF.

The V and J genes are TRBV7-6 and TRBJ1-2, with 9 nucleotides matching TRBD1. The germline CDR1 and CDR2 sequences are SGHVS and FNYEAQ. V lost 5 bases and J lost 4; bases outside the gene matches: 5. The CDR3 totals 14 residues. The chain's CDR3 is CASSRTGVGYGYTF. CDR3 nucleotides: TGTGCCAGCAGCCGGACAGGGGTTGGCTATGGCTACACCTTC. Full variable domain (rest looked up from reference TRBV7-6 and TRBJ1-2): GAGVSQSPRYKVTKRGQDVALRCDPISGHVSLYWYRQALGQGPEFLTYFNYEAQQDKSGLPNDRFSAERPEGSISTLTIQRTEQRDSAMYRCASSRTGVGYGYTFGSGTRLTVV.

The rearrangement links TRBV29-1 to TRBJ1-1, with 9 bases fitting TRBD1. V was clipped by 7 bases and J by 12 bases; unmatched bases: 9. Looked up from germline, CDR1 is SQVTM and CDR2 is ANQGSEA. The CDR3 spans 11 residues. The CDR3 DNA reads TGCAGCGAATGGACAGGGGTTCAAACTTTCTTT. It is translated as CSEWTGVQTFF. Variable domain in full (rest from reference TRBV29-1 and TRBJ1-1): SAVISQKPSRDICQRGTSLTIQCQVDSQVTMMFWYRQQPGQSLTLIATANQGSEATYESGFVIDKFPISRPNLTFSTLTVSNMSPEDSSIYLCSEWTGVQTFFGQGTRLTVV.

DNA for the CDR3: TGTGCCTCGACACCAAGGGACAGGGGACACACCATATATTTT. It translates to CASTPRDRGHTIYF. The J gene is TRBJ1-3, the V gene TRBV19; 10 nucleotides align to TRBD1. Germline CDR1 is LNHDA and CDR2 is SQIVND (reference sequence). V lost 11 bases to trimming and J lost 8 bases; unmatched junction nucleotides: 12. The CDR3 has 14 residues.

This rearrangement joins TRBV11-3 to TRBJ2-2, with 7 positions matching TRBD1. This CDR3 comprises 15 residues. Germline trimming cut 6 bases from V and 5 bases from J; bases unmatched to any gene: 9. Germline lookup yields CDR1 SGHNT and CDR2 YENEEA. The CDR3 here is CASRPRDSYTGELFF. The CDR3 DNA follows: TGTGCCAGCAGACCCCGGGACAGCTATACCGGGGAGCTGTTTTTT.

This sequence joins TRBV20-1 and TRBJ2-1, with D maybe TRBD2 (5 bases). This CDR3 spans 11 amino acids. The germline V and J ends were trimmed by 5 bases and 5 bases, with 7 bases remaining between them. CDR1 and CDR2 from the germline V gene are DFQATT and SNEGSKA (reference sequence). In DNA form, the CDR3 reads TGCAGTGCTGGAGCGGACAATGAGCAGTTCTTC. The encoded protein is CSAGADNEQFF.

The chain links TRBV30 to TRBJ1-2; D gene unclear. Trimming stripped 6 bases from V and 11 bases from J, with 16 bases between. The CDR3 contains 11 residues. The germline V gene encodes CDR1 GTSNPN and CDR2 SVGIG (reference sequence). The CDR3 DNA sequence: TGTGCCTGTGGAGTGGCGGGGATTTACACCTTC. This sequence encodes CACGVAGIYTF.

CDR3 nucleotides: TGTGCCAGTAACACCAGGGGGCTGAACTATGGCTACACCTTC. This translates into CASNTRGLNYGYTF. The J gene is TRBJ1-2, the V gene TRBV19; 8 bases fit TRBD1. Germline V gene data show CDR1 as LNHDA and CDR2 as SQIVND (reference sequence). This CDR3 comprises 14 residues. Trimming took 7 bases from V and 2 from J; bases not matched to a gene: 6.

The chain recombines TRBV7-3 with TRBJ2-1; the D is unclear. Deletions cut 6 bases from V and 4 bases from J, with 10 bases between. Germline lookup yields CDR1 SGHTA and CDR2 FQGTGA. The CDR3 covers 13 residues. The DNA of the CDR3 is TGTGCCAGCAGTCCCCCGGGTTACAATGAGCAGTTCTTC. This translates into CASSPPGYNEQFF.

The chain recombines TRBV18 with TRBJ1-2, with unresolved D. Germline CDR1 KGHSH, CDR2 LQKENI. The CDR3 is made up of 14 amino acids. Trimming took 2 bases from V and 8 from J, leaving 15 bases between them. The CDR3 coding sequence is TGTGCCAGCTCACCAGCGGGTTGGGCAAAGGGCTACACCTTC. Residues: CASSPAGWAKGYTF. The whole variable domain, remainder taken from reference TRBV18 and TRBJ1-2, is NAGVMQNPRHLVRRRGQEARLRCSPMKGHSHVYWYRQLPEEGLKFMVYLQKENIIDESGMPKERFSAEFPKEGPSILRIQQVVRGDSAAYFCASSPAGWAKGYTFGSGTRLTVV.